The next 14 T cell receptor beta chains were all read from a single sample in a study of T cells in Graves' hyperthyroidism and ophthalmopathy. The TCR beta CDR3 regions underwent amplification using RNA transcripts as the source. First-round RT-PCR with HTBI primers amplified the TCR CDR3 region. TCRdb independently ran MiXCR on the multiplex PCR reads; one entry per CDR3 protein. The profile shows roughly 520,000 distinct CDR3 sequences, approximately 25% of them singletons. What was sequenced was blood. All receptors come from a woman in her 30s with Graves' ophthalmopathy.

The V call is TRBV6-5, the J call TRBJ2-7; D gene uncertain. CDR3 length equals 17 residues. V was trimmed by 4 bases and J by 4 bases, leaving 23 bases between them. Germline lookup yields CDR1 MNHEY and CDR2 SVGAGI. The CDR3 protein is CASSSYNPQCNGYEQYF. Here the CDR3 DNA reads TGTGCCAGCAGTTCCTACAACCCCCAGTGTAACGGGTACGAGCAGTACTTC.

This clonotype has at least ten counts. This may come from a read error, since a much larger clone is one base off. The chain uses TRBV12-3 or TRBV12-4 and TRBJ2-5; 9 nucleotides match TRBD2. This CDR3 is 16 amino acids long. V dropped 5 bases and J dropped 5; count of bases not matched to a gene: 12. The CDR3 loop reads CASSPLAGGLKETQYF. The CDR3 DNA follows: TGTGCCAGCAGTCCCCTTGCGGGGGGGCTGAAGGAGACCCAGTACTTC.

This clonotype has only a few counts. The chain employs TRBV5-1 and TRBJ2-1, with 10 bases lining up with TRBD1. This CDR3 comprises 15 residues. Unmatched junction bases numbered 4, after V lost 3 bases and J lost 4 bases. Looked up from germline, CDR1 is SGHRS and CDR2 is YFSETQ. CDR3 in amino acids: CASSSRDRGYNEQFF. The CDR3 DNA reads TGCGCCAGCAGCTCCCGGGACAGGGGTTACAATGAGCAGTTCTTC.

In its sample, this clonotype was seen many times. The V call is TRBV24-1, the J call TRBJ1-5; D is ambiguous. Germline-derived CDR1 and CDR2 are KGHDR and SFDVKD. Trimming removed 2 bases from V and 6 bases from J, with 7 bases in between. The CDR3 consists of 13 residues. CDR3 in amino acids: CATSDSNGQPQHF. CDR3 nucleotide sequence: TGTGCCACCAGTGATTCAAACGGTCAGCCCCAGCATTTT.

The CDR3 coding sequence is TGCAGTGCGGGGACGAGATACTACGAGCAGTACTTC. Protein sequence: CSAGTRYYEQYF. This chain connects TRBV20-1 to TRBJ2-7; D may match TRBD1 or TRBD2 (5 bases each). The germline V and J ends were trimmed by 6 bases and 3 bases, with 12 bases remaining between them. CDR3 length: 12 residues. Germline CDR1 DFQATT, CDR2 SNEGSKA (reference sequence).

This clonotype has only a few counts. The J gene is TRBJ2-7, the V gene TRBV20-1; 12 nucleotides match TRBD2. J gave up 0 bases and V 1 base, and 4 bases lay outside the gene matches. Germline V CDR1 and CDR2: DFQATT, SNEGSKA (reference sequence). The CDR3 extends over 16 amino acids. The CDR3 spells CSARGATSGSSYEQYF. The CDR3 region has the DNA TGCAGTGCTAGAGGAGCGACTAGCGGGAGCTCCTACGAGCAGTACTTC.

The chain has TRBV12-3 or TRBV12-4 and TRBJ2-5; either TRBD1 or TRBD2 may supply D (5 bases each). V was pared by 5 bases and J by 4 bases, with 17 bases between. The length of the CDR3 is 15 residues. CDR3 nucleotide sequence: TGTGCCAGCAGTCCGGGGACCATTGGTGGAGAGACCCAGTACTTC. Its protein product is CASSPGTIGGETQYF.

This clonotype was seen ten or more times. Here the CDR3 DNA reads TGTGCCAGCAGCCCTGGGACAGGGAGGCAGCCCCAGCATTTT. Translation gives CASSPGTGRQPQHF. The chain joins TRBV6-1 to TRBJ1-5; the match to TRBD1 covers 9 bases. Germline CDR1 is MNHNS and CDR2 is SASEGT. CDR3 size: 14 residues. V shed 6 bases, J shed 7 bases, and the junction held 7 bases outside the gene matches.

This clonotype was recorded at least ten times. The CDR3 region is CASSLFYSGTGGLETQYF. CDR3 sequence (DNA): TGTGCCAGCAGCCTATTCTACTCCGGGACAGGGGGGTTGGAGACCCAGTACTTC. The chain uses TRBV12-3 or TRBV12-4 and TRBJ2-5; 11 nucleotides align to TRBD1. V shed 6 bases, J shed 5 bases, and the junction held 17 bases outside the gene matches. The CDR3 extends over 18 amino acids.

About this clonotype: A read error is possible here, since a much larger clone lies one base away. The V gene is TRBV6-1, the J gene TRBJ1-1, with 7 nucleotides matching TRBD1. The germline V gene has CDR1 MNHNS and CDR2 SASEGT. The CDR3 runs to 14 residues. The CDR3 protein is CASSSKTGDTGAFF. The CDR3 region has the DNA TGTGCCAGCAGCTCCAAAACAGGGGACACTGGAGCTTTCTTT.

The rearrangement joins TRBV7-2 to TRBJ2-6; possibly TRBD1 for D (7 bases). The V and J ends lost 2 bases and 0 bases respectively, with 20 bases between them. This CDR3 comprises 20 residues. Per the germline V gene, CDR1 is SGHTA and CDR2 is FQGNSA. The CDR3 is CASSLSFGGGQVSGANVLTF. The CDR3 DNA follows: TGTGCCAGCAGCTTATCTTTCGGGGGCGGACAGGTCTCTGGGGCCAACGTCCTGACTTTC.

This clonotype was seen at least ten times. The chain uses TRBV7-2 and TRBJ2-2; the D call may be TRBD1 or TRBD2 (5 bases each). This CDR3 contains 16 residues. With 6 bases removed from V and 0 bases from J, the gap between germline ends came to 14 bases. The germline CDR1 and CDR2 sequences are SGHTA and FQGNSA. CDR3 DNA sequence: TGTGCCAGCAGACGGGTAGGGACCGCGAACACCGGGGAGCTGTTTTTT. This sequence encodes CASRRVGTANTGELFF.

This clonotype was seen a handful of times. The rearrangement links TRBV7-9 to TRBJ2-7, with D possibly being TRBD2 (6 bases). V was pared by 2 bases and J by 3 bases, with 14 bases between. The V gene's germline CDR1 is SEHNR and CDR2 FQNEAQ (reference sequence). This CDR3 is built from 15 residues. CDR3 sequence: CASSLLRETHYEQYF. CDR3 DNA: TGTGCCAGCAGCTTACTCCGGGAGACTCACTACGAGCAGTACTTC.

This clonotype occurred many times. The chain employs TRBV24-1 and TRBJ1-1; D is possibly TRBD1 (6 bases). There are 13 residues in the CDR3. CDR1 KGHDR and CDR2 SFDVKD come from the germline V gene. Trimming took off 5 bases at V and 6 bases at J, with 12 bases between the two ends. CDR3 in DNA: TGTGCCACCAGTGGGAAACAGGGCCCTGAAGCTTTCTTT. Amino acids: CATSGKQGPEAFF.